This TCR beta chain was sequenced for a study of T-cell reconstitution after alpha-beta-depleted transplantation in children. The study, taken as a whole, reports: Reportedly, roughly two months post-transplant, alpha-beta T cells arose from several hundred expanded graft clones. A year post-transplant, T-cell counts and diversity derived mostly from newly produced T cells. Some patients showed high day-60 TCRbeta diversity, which derived from surviving recipient T cells and thymic progenitors.

Library preparation (for TCRbeta) was performed with unique molecular identifiers. Via MiXCR, TCRdb re-called the PCR reads, giving one row per CDR3 protein. The sample includes hundreds of thousands of distinct CDR3 sequences, roughly a tenth of them seen just once. As for this clonotype: The antigen remains undetermined.

V gave up 2 bases and J gave up 4 bases, with 6 bases separating them. The germline V gene encodes CDR1 MDHEN and CDR2 SYDVKM. The length of the CDR3 is 13 residues. The rearrangement joins TRBV28 to TRBJ1-5; D uncertain. Sequencing used PBMCs, obtained before TCRalphabeta/CD19-depleted stem cell transplant. This TCR came from a child aged 2 to 15 with inherited bone marrow failure, due to receive a stem cell transplant. The CDR3 DNA follows: TGTGCCAGCAGTTTAGATGCTAATCAGCCCCAGCATTTT. It encodes CASSLDANQPQHF.